This T cell receptor (beta chain) was identified during a study of cytomegalovirus exposure and HLA in healthy donors. Study overall: HLA-typed donors were the source of approximately 80 million unique TCRs held in an early data release.

This PCR relied on a set of 60 Vbeta primers and 13 Jbeta primers. Data came from immunoSEQ multiplex PCR; TCRdb stores just in-frame clones and leaves some out. Found here are 90,000 to 110,000 clones, around 74% of them singletons; the top ten hold 1% to 1.5%. Comments on this clone: Its antigen is currently unknown.

From germline, CDR1 is KGHSH and CDR2 LQKENI. V lost 3 bases to trimming and J lost 2 bases; unmatched junction nucleotides: 1. This CDR3 comprises 14 residues. General observations from the study: Segments of the TCR beta V type were, in most cases, productive about 90% or about 30% of the time in an earlier analysis. 150 or so TCR beta chains were listed as cytomegalovirus-associated.

The sample was PBMCs. The sequence was collected from a man in his forties or fifties in good health and CMV-seronegative. V and J are TRBV18 and TRBJ2-7, with 10 bases that match TRBD1. CDR3 residues: CASSPGQGTYEQYF. CDR3 nucleotides: TGTGCCAGCTCACCGGGACAGGGGACCTACGAGCAGTACTTC.